This TCR beta chain appears in the sequencing data of a study of shared clonotypes between healthy human individuals. Study findings and constraints: What rarefaction showed was incomplete sorted-subset sequencing despite large depth.

Turning to this clone: Its antigen remains unidentified.

Assay runs were performed at deep level. For sorted subsets, roughly 210 ng DNA per replicate equaled roughly 30,000 T cell genomes. Generated by immunoSEQ multiplex PCR, the TCRdb table keeps only in-frame clones and is missing some. Among approximately 2.4 million clones listed, 90% to 96% were seen once. All participating donors were Caucasian adults from Nashville, Tennessee. The germline V gene has CDR1 MNHEY and CDR2 SVGAGI. This CDR3 contains 13 residues. Trimming took 4 bases from V and 5 from J, leaving 11 bases between them. The clonotype comes from a man younger than 35 in good health. The chain has TRBV6-5 and TRBJ2-5, with D maybe TRBD1 (5 bases). The specimen sequenced was naive CD4+ T cells sorted from blood. Subset specified: CD45RA+ positively selected. The CDR3 region is CASSSWGEETQYF. CDR3 sequence (DNA): TGTGCCAGCAGTTCCTGGGGCGAGGAGACCCAGTACTTC.